These 9 T cell receptor beta chains came from one sample sequenced in a study of identical twins. TCRdb called the 5' RACE reads again in MiXCR, with one record for every CDR3 protein. The profile shows roughly 1.6 million distinct CDR3 sequences, about 31% of them singletons. Sequencing was performed on cord blood. All receptors derive from a newborn girl in good health.

CDR3 loop: CASLGETDTQYF. For the CDR3, the DNA is TGTGCCAGCTTGGGGGAGACAGATACGCAGTATTTT. The J gene is TRBJ2-3, the V gene TRBV13; tentatively, D is TRBD1 or TRBD2 (5 bases each). The CDR3 sequence is 12 residues long. Germline loops: CDR1 PRHDT, CDR2 FYEKMQ (reference sequence). With 8 bases removed from V and 3 bases from J, the gap between germline ends came to 9 bases.

The rearrangement uses TRBV5-1 and TRBJ1-4, with a possible D match to TRBD1 (6 bases). There are 17 residues in the CDR3. The V gene lost 2 bases and the J gene lost 0 bases, with 14 bases spanning the gap. Germline-derived CDR1 and CDR2 are SGHRS and YFSETQ. CDR3 sequence (DNA): TGCGCCAGCAGCTTTCGAACCCCAGGGGCAACTAATGAAAAACTGTTTTTT. The encoded protein is CASSFRTPGATNEKLFF.

The CDR3 DNA sequence: TGTGCCAGCAGCGTAGGAGGAAACTCTGGGGCCAACGTCCTGACTTTC. Its protein product is CASSVGGNSGANVLTF. This sequence joins TRBV9 and TRBJ2-6; D is unclear. The V gene's germline CDR1 is SGDLS and CDR2 YYNGEE. CDR3 size: 16 residues. V gave up 0 bases and J gave up 0 bases, with 7 bases separating them.

This clonotype was detected many times. The V gene is TRBV28, the J gene TRBJ2-7; TRBD2 aligns across 9 bases. V shed 2 bases and J 0 bases; nucleotides not matched to a gene: 8. Per the germline V gene, CDR1 is MDHEN and CDR2 is SYDVKM. This CDR3 has 17 residues. CDR3 sequence reads: CASSLPSPSGVSYEQYF. The CDR3 nucleotides are TGTGCCAGCAGTTTACCCTCCCCTAGCGGGGTCTCCTACGAGCAGTACTTC.

This clonotype came up a few times. The chain has TRBV25-1 and TRBJ2-3, with TRBD2 matching over 14 bases. Trimming removed 4 bases from V and 3 bases from J; junction bases left unmatched: 3. Looked up from germline, CDR1 is MGHDK and CDR2 is SYGVNS. This CDR3 has 16 amino acids. The CDR3 DNA sequence: TGTGCCAGCAGTGGACTAGCGGGGGGGTGGACAGATACGCAGTATTTT. Translating gives CASSGLAGGWTDTQYF. The full variable domain, with the rest looked up from reference TRBV25-1 and TRBJ2-3, is EADIYQTPRYLVIGTGKKITLECSQTMGHDKMYWYQQDPGMELHLIHYSYGVNSTEKGDLSSESTVSRIRTEHFPLTLESARPSHTSQYLCASSGLAGGWTDTQYFGPGTRLTVL.

The chain carries TRBV5-1 and TRBJ1-1; a weak D match, TRBD1 (6 bases). V lost 4 bases and J 0 bases, leaving 19 bases between the germline ends. The germline V gene has CDR1 SGHRS and CDR2 YFSETQ. CDR3 length: 17 residues. The CDR3 loop is CASSPRQAPGVNTEAFF. Written as DNA, the CDR3 is TGCGCCAGCAGCCCGAGACAGGCCCCCGGGGTGAACACTGAAGCTTTCTTT.

This clonotype was seen only a few times. The chain carries TRBV3-1 and TRBJ2-7; D is unresolved. V dropped 2 bases and J dropped 0 bases, with 8 bases sitting between them. CDR3 length: 14 residues. The germline CDR1 and CDR2 sequences are LGHDT and YNNKEL (reference sequence). DNA of the CDR3: TGTGCCAGCAGCCAATCACAGAGCTCCTACGAGCAGTACTTC. Translated, it gives CASSQSQSSYEQYF.

J is TRBJ2-5 and V is TRBV20-1; perhaps TRBD1 as D (5 bases). The J call is uncertain, as TRBJ2-7 better fits the DNA end. Germline V gene sequence: CDR1 DFQATT, CDR2 SNEGSKA (reference sequence). The CDR3 is made up of 15 amino acids. CDR3 DNA sequence: TGCAGTGCTAGAGATCCGGCTAGGACAACCTACGAGCAGTACTTC. Translation gives CSARDPARTTYEQYF.

A note on this clonotype: With only one base between it and a far larger clone, this is likely a read error. This chain links TRBV6-6 with TRBJ2-3; D gene unclear. V dropped 7 bases and J dropped 1 base, with 3 bases sitting between them. This CDR3 is 11 amino acids long. Germline loops: CDR1 MNHNY, CDR2 SVGAGI (reference sequence). Here the CDR3 DNA reads TGTGCCAGCATGGGCACAGATACGCAGTATTTT. Its translation is CASMGTDTQYF.